This T cell receptor (beta chain) was obtained from a study of blood T cell repertoires in COVID-19. Turning to the study itself: Acute and convalescent COVID-19 specimens originated in the United States, Italy and Spain.

The V end was cut by 5 bases, the J end by 7 bases, with 11 bases between. Germline V gene sequence: CDR1 SNHLY, CDR2 FYNNEI. The CDR3 spans 13 residues. Participant-reported clinical history was the basis for cohort assignment. Generated by immunoSEQ multiplex PCR, the TCRdb table keeps only in-frame clones and is missing some. The table has about 460,000 clones, about nine tenths seen once. This receptor was identified in a woman in her fifties or sixties who had recovered from COVID-19. V and J are TRBV2 and TRBJ2-2; no reliable D call. Sequenced material: PBMCs or T cells enriched from blood (not recorded which). The CDR3 DNA reads as TGTGCCAGCAGTAGCTCCCATGGCGGGGAGCTGTTTTTT. Amino acid sequence: CASSSSHGGELFF.